This TCR beta chain was recovered during a study of shared clonotypes between healthy human individuals. Study information: Donors consisted of a couple of women and three men between 18 and 49.

CDR1 and CDR2 (germline): SGHRS, YFSETQ. Deletions cut 0 bases from V and 0 bases from J, with 10 bases between. CDR3 length: 16 amino acids. Data came from immunoSEQ multiplex PCR; TCRdb stores just in-frame clones and leaves some out. This table has about 120,000 clones, about 63% appearing once. V and J are TRBV5-1 and TRBJ2-1; D ambiguous. The TCR originated in a woman under 40 in good health. The sequencing sample was made of memory CD8+ T cells sorted from blood. Subset: CD45RO+ cells pooled with CCR7-negative TemRA cells. The CDR3 DNA reads TGCGCCAGCAGCTTGGCCGGGTGGAGCTCCTACAATGAGCAGTTCTTC. This codes for CASSLAGWSSYNEQFF. Variable domain in full (rest from reference TRBV5-1 and TRBJ2-1): KAGVTQTPRYLIKTRGQQVTLSCSPISGHRSVSWYQQTPGQGLQFLFEYFSETQRNKGNFPGRFSGRQFSNSRSEMNVSTLELGDSALYLCASSLAGWSSYNEQFFGPGTRLTVL.